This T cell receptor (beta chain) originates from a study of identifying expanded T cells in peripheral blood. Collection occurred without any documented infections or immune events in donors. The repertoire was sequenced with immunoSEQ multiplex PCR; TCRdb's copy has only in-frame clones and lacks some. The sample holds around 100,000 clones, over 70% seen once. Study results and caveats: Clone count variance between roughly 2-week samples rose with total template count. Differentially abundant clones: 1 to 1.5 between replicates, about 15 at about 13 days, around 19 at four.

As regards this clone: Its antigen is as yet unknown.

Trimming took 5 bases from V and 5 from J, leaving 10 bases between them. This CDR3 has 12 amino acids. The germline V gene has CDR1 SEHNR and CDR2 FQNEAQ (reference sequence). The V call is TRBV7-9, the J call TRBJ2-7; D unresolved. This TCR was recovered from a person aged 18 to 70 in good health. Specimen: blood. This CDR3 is CASSTYRDEQYF. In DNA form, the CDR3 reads TGTGCCAGCAGCACCTACAGAGACGAGCAGTACTTC.